This T cell receptor (beta chain) appears in the sequencing data of a study of shared clonotypes between healthy human individuals (TCRdb year 2020). About the study as a whole: The cohort included a few men and two women between 18 and 49 years of age. For each donor, CD4 naive and CD4 memory were each run on three plates, CD8 naive on two plates, and CD8 memory on one plate. Per donor, leukapheresis produced somewhere between about 0.94 and 8.9 billion PBMCs. To estimate repertoire size and how much clonotype sharing occurs between individuals, the study deeply sequenced the blood TCR repertoires of several healthy adults. To increase sequencing depth and limit assay-specific biases, different laboratories used diverse techniques to prepare libraries and sequence TCR repertoires.

General conclusions and limits of the study: Across a few donors, around 5% of naive CD4, roughly 3.4% of naive CD8, 2% to 2.5% of memory CD4, and around 0.4% of memory CD8 clonotypes were shared. Rarefaction of sorted-subset datasets indicated incomplete sequencing despite the large sequencing depth. Sampling was limited to blood, and TCR repertoires in tissue likely differ from TCR repertoires in blood. Naive subsets generally had larger estimated clonotype richness than memory subsets did. Pairwise subsampling indicated that sequencing depth was expected to affect the degree of clonotype sharing among donors. Compared with non-shared clonotypes, the clonotypes found in all four sorted-subset donors had higher generation probabilities. Because the study included a small number of donors, the genetic and exposure-history diversity represented was limited.

The V and J ends are trimmed by 5 bases and 7 bases, leaving 21 bases between them. Its CDR3 holds 15 amino acids, cysteine through phenylalanine. Only the CDR3 DNA is retained, 45 bases long and in frame from the first base. CDR1 and CDR2, looked up from the germline V gene, are SGHRS and YFSETQ. Notes on this clone: It has no known antigen specificity. Within one base of it there is no much larger clone, and no base qualities were kept.

TCR CDR3 regions were amplified from genomic DNA by multiplex PCR using the deep immunoSEQ assay. Extracted genomic DNA from each cell subset was distributed evenly across all wells of several immunoSEQ 96-well plates, and each plate was treated as a replicate. For sorted subsets, approximately 210 ng genomic DNA, equal to 25,000 to 35,000 T cell genomes, was loaded into each replicate PCR. Purified libraries were measured with a Qubit 3.0 fluorometer, size-checked on a Bioanalyzer 2100, and measured again with the KAPA Library Quantification kit. Every immunoSEQ 96-well plate was sequenced on a dedicated single-read 150-cycle Illumina NextSeq 550 flow cell. On the authors' methods: Because only junctional sequences without quality scores were contained in the immunoSEQ output, filtering matching that applied to full-length reads could not be performed. To assign V/J genes and CDR3, sequences were annotated using PyIR, a Python wrapper for IgBLAST v1.9, with IMGT germline references. Reads with weak V/J assignments (E-value above 1e-6), missing CDR3, stop codons, out-of-frame junctions, or ambiguous translated residues were removed. V3J clonotypes were defined as sequences sharing an identical inferred V gene, J gene, and CDR3 amino acid sequence. To compute the percentage overlap between repertoires, the number of shared unique clonotypes was divided by the size of the smaller repertoire. Three approaches were used to assess repertoire richness: RTK rarefaction, the Chao1 estimator, and Recon v2.1 estimates of unobserved clonotypes. Generation probabilities for all TCRbeta clonotypes obtained by the gDNA method from a handful of donors were computed using OLGA. The table comes from immuneACCESS by way of TCRdb, which keeps in-frame sequences with V and J called. Part of the clones is missing from these tables; in studies checked, under half for an unresolved V gene and the rest for unknown reasons. V, J and clone size were drawn from that table, and D and trimming were deduced from the DNA. For this sample there are millions of clones; 95% appear just once. Under 0.15% of the sample is taken by the ten largest.

Healthy HIV-negative adults with no recently reported acute infections or vaccinations were included as donors. All donors were Caucasian adults living in Nashville, Tennessee, USA. CD4+ T cells were enriched through magnetic negative selection, after which naive cells were positively selected on CD45RA and the remaining negative fraction served as the memory subset. Blood was collected by leukapheresis, and PBMCs were isolated by Ficoll-Histopaque density gradient centrifugation and then cryopreserved in liquid nitrogen vapor phase. Purity and quantity of every magnetically sorted T cell population were checked by analytical flow cytometry. Each sorted fraction had its genomic DNA isolated and then quantified by UV absorbance on a Nanodrop 2000c.

The sample comprised naive CD4+ T cells sorted from blood. The meaning of the sample's cell subset or site label: CD45RA+ positively selected. This sequence was found in a young man in good health. The V and J segments used are TRBV5-1 and TRBJ1-2; TRBD1 might be the D gene, on 6 matching bases. Read as DNA, the sequence is TGCGCCAGCAGTCCAGAGGGGCGGCAGGGGAGTGGCTACACCTTC. This encodes CASSPEGRQGSGYTF.